This passage covers 21 T cell receptor beta chains from one sample sequenced in a study of low-dose radiotherapy and immunotherapy resistance in tumors (dated 2022 in TCRdb). First-strand cDNA was synthesized with Superscript III and a set of TRAV- and TRBV-specific primers, covering both TCRalpha and TCRbeta chains. A roughly 19-cycle PCR with Phusion amplified the TCRs, pairing a constant-region primer with the adapter that was attached to the V primers. TCRdb took the public reads, trimmed them with fastp at Q25, ran MiXCR for clone calling and kept in-frame beta chains. Every entry covers one CDR3 protein and lists the most common genes and DNA from its rows. The sample table contains around 6,200 distinct CDR3 sequences; only one count was recorded for over 55% of them. About 12% of the sample is held by the ten biggest clonotypes. Receptors were obtained from a human donor with advanced metastatic prostate, ovarian, gallbladder or colorectal cancer (not recorded which). This table probably holds off-target reads from a library built for another chain.

The V call is TRBV11-2, the J call TRBJ2-2; the D gene is possibly TRBD1 (6 bases). V shed 5 bases and J shed 0 bases, with 10 bases lying between them. Germline V gene sequence: CDR1 SGHAT, CDR2 FQNNGV. The CDR3 spans 15 residues. The CDR3 region is CASSPRGPNTGELFF. The CDR3 DNA reads as TGTGCCAGCAGCCCCAGGGGTCCGAACACCGGGGAGCTGTTTTTT.

This clonotype came up once. This sequence joins TRBV28 and TRBJ1-1; unclear D gene. Germline values: CDR1 MDHEN, CDR2 SYDVKM. V gave up 6 bases and J gave up 7 bases, with 18 bases separating them. This CDR3 is 14 amino acids long. In DNA form, the CDR3 reads TGTGCCAGCAGCAACTCGGGGTCCGGCCATGAAGCTTTCTTT. Protein sequence: CASSNSGSGHEAFF.

The gene calls are TRBV28 and TRBJ2-1; D assignment may be TRBD1 or TRBD2 (6 bases each). The CDR3 runs 13 residues. The ends were cut back, 3 bases at V and 9 bases at J, with 12 bases in the middle. Germline V gives CDR1 MDHEN, CDR2 SYDVKM. CDR3 sequence (DNA): TGTGCCAGCAGTTTGAGGGGGGACTTTGAGCAGTTCTTC. This codes for CASSLRGDFEQFF.

This rearrangement joins TRBV5-4 to TRBJ1-1; a possible D gene is TRBD1 (5 bases). The V and J ends lost 4 bases and 4 bases respectively, with 14 bases between them. This CDR3 region has 14 residues. The germline V gene has CDR1 SGHNT and CDR2 YYREEE (reference sequence). This CDR3 reads CASSPDTSSTEAFF. The CDR3 region has the DNA TGTGCCAGCAGCCCGGACACCTCGAGCACTGAAGCTTTCTTT.

The chain recombines TRBV12-3 or TRBV12-4 with TRBJ2-5; a weak D match, TRBD1 (6 bases). CDR3 length equals 14 residues. V lost 1 base and J 5 bases, leaving 11 bases between the germline ends. The CDR3 coding sequence is TGTGCCAGCAGTTTAGACAGGGTTGGGGAGACCCAGTACTTC. Its protein product is CASSLDRVGETQYF.

The chain recombines TRBV7-9 with TRBJ2-7, with a weak D call TRBD1 (5 bases). Trimming took 4 bases from V and 6 from J, leaving 25 bases between them. CDR3 length: 17 residues. Germline CDR1 and CDR2: SEHNR and FQNEAQ (reference sequence). The CDR3 nucleotides are TGTGCCAGCAGCTCACCCCGACCAGGGATTTTACTAAGCGAGCAGTACTTC. It encodes CASSSPRPGILLSEQYF.

The chain uses TRBV4-1 and TRBJ2-7; D is uncertain. CDR1 MGHRA and CDR2 YSYEKL come from the germline V gene. With 4 bases removed from V and 2 bases from J, the gap between germline ends came to 15 bases. The CDR3 length is 15 residues. The CDR3 DNA follows: TGCGCCAGCAGCCCTAACATCGGGTCTACCTACGAGCAGTACTTC. Amino acid sequence: CASSPNIGSTYEQYF.

The chain links TRBV4-1 to TRBJ2-7; 8 positions match TRBD1. CDR1 and CDR2 from the germline V gene are MGHRA and YSYEKL. Trimming removed 4 bases from V and 3 bases from J; junction bases left unmatched: 2. The CDR3 spans 13 residues. As DNA, the CDR3 is TGCGCCAGCAGCCGAGACAGGGGCTACGAGCAGTACTTC. This codes for CASSRDRGYEQYF.

This chain connects TRBV28 to TRBJ1-2; maybe TRBD1 (6 bases). The CDR3 is 17 residues long. The germline V and J ends were trimmed by 7 bases and 7 bases, with 28 bases remaining between them. The germline CDR1 and CDR2 sequences are MDHEN and SYDVKM. This chain's CDR3 is CASTTPAGASYGPGYTF. The CDR3, as DNA: TGTGCCAGCACCACGCCGGCAGGGGCGTCGTACGGGCCTGGCTACACCTTC.

The rearrangement uses TRBV19 and TRBJ1-5; unclear D gene. The germline V gene has CDR1 LNHDA and CDR2 SQIVND (reference sequence). CDR3 size: 15 residues. Trimming shortened V by 3 bases and J by 4 bases, and 13 bases separated the two germline ends. The CDR3 loop reads CASSIFGNLNQPQHF. DNA of the CDR3: TGTGCCAGTAGTATCTTTGGGAACCTGAATCAGCCCCAGCATTTT.

This rearrangement joins TRBV13 to TRBJ2-3; TRBD2 agrees at 14 bases. The CDR3 covers 15 residues. The V gene end was trimmed by 5 bases and the J gene end by 5 bases; junction bases not matched to a gene: 3. Germline V gives CDR1 PRHDT, CDR2 FYEKMQ (reference sequence). Here the CDR3 DNA reads TGTGCCAGCAGCGAGACTAGCGGGAGGGAAGATACGCAGTATTTT. This encodes CASSETSGREDTQYF.

The chain has TRBV5-1 and TRBJ2-3; the match to TRBD2 covers 8 bases. In germline, CDR1 is SGHRS, CDR2 YFSETQ. V gave up 3 bases and J gave up 2 bases; unmatched junction bases: 8. The CDR3 has 16 residues. CDR3 protein: CASSSGGGRHTDTQYF. The CDR3 region has the DNA TGCGCCAGCAGCTCAGGCGGGGGGCGACACACAGATACGCAGTATTTT.

V gene TRBV10-3 combines with J gene TRBJ2-5; D is ambiguous. V was pared by 0 bases and J by 4 bases, with 3 bases between. The CDR3 consists of 12 residues. Looked up from germline, CDR1 is ENHRY and CDR2 is SYGVKD. CDR3 bases: TGTGCCATCAGTGAGTCAGCAGAGACCCAGTACTTC. Amino acids: CAISESAETQYF.

This chain connects TRBV5-8 to TRBJ2-5; D is unresolved. The CDR3 totals 14 residues. From germline, CDR1 is SGHTS and CDR2 YDEGEE. With 1 base removed from V and 2 bases from J, the gap between germline ends came to 9 bases. The CDR3 bases are TGTGCCAGCAGCTTGAGTCAGCAACAAGAGACCCAGTACTTC. This gives the protein CASSLSQQQETQYF. The variable domain in full, with the rest retrieved from reference TRBV5-8 and TRBJ2-5, is EAGVTQSPTHLIKTRGQQATLRCSPISGHTSVYWYQQALGLGLQFLLWYDEGEERNRGNFPPRFSGRQFPNYSSELNVNALELEDSALYLCASSLSQQQETQYFGPGTRLLVL.

The chain recombines TRBV19 with TRBJ2-1; D remains ambiguous. Germline-derived CDR1 and CDR2 are LNHDA and SQIVND (reference sequence). V was pared by 0 bases and J by 1 base, with 10 bases between. CDR3 length: 16 amino acids. Here the CDR3 DNA reads TGTGCCAGTAGTATAGAAGGGTGGGCGTCCTACAATGAGCAGTTCTTC. This sequence encodes CASSIEGWASYNEQFF. Using reference TRBV19 and TRBJ2-1 for the parts outside the CDR3, the full variable domain is DGGITQSPKYLFRKEGQNVTLSCEQNLNHDAMYWYRQDPGQGLRLIYYSQIVNDFQKGDIAEGYSVSREKKESFPLTVTSAQKNPTAFYLCASSIEGWASYNEQFFGPGTRLTVL.

This clonotype has just one count. The V call is TRBV5-6, the J call TRBJ2-2; 14 bases are shared with TRBD2. CDR3 length: 18 amino acids. V shed 4 bases, J shed 0 bases, and the junction held 5 bases outside the gene matches. Per germline, CDR1 SGHDT and CDR2 YYEEEE. The CDR3 protein is CASSGGLAGATNTGELFF. The CDR3 nucleotides read TGTGCCAGCAGCGGGGGACTAGCGGGGGCAACGAACACCGGGGAGCTGTTTTTT.

The table lists this clonotype with a few counts. This sequence joins TRBV30 and TRBJ2-3, with 11 bases aligning to TRBD2. Germline values: CDR1 GTSNPN, CDR2 SVGIG (reference sequence). This CDR3 has 16 residues. J was trimmed by 1 base and V by 3 bases; bases with no gene match: 6. The CDR3 DNA follows: TGTGCCTGGAGCACGACACTAGCGGGAGGCACAGATACGCAGTATTTT. Translating it yields CAWSTTLAGGTDTQYF. Full variable domain (missing parts from reference TRBV30 and TRBJ2-3): SQTIHQWPATLVQPVGSPLSLECTVEGTSNPNLYWYRQAAGRGLQLLFYSVGIGQISSEVPQNLSASRPQDRQFILSSKKLLLSDSGFYLCAWSTTLAGGTDTQYFGPGTRLTVL.

This clonotype was observed a single time. The rearrangement uses TRBV5-4 and TRBJ2-7; 9 bases are a match to TRBD1. Germline loops: CDR1 SGHNT, CDR2 YYREEE (reference sequence). V gave up 4 bases and J gave up 0 bases; unmatched junction bases: 5. This CDR3 has 15 amino acids. The CDR3 reads CASSDRGMSSYEQYF. The CDR3 DNA reads as TGTGCCAGCAGCGACAGGGGGATGAGCTCCTACGAGCAGTACTTC.

CDR3 nucleotides: TGTGCCAGCAGTTTAACATCCGGACAGGGGGGTGGCTACACCTTC. Translated, it gives CASSLTSGQGGGYTF. The chain recombines TRBV28 with TRBJ1-2; 10 nucleotides align to TRBD1. With 2 bases clipped from V and 7 bases from J, the junction kept 7 bases outside the gene matches. The CDR3 sequence is 15 residues long. Germline lookup yields CDR1 MDHEN and CDR2 SYDVKM.

V is TRBV6-5 and J is TRBJ2-5; 8 positions agree with TRBD2. J lost 5 bases, V lost 4 bases, and 9 bases had no gene match. CDR3 length: 15 amino acids. Germline V gene data show CDR1 as MNHEY and CDR2 as SVGAGI. The CDR3 loop reads CASSSGTSGWETQYF. The CDR3 DNA reads TGTGCCAGCAGTTCCGGGACTAGTGGGTGGGAGACCCAGTACTTC.

In its sample, this clonotype was seen once. V and J are TRBV28 and TRBJ1-2; the D is unclear. CDR1 is MDHEN and CDR2 is SYDVKM in the germline V gene. Between the trimmed V and J ends, which lost 4 bases and 8 bases, there was a span of 8 bases. The CDR3 runs to 11 residues. In DNA form, the CDR3 reads TGTGCCAGCAGTTGGGGATGGGGCTACACCTTC. Its translation is CASSWGWGYTF.